This T cell receptor beta chain was recovered during a study of CD8+ T cells in alopecia areata. The length of the CDR3 is 13 residues. V was cut by 7 bases and J by 5 bases, with 15 bases left in between. From germline, CDR1 is MNHEY and CDR2 SVGAGI. Study-wide results and caveats: In scalp and blood, many expanded lesional clones persisted during tofacitinib. Greater clonality was observed in lesional scalp samples, especially alopecia totalis/universalis, versus normal scalp.

This clone was counted between two and nine times. Its antigen remains unknown. Following RNA extraction, reverse transcription yielded cDNA that acted as the sequencing template. Data came from immunoSEQ multiplex PCR; TCRdb stores just in-frame clones and leaves some out. Among around 210,000 clones listed, 64% were seen once. The treatment is: oral pan-JAK inhibitor, 5-10 mg twice daily. This clonotype was obtained from a human donor with alopecia areata. This chain links TRBV6-5 with TRBJ2-7; D might be TRBD1 (6 bases). The sample consisted of CD4+ T cells sorted from blood, taken at week 4, from a patient treated with tofacitinib. As DNA, the CDR3 is TGTGCCAGCACCAGCAGGGGTACCCACGAGCAGTACTTC. Translated: CASTSRGTHEQYF.